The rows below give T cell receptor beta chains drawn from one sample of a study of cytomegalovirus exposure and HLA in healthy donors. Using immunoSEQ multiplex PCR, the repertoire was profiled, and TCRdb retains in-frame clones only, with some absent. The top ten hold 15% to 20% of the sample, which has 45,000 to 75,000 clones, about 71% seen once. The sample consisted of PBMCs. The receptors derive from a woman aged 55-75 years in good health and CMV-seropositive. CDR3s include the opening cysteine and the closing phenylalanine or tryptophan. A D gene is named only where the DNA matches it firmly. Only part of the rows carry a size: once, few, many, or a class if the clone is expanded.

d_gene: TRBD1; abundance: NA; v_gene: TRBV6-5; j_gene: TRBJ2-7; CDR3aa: CASSFRDSTYEQYF; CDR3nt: TGTGCCAGCAGTTTCCGGGACAGTACCTACGAGCAGTACTTC
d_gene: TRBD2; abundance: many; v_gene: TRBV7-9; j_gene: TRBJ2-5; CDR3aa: CASSLRLAGGQETQYF; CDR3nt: TGTGCCAGCAGCTTAAGACTAGCGGGGGGCCAAGAGACCCAGTACTTC
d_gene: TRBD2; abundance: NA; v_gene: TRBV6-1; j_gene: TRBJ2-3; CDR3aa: CASSRASGGTDTQYF; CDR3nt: TGTGCCAGCAGTCGGGCTAGCGGGGGCACAGATACGCAGTATTTT
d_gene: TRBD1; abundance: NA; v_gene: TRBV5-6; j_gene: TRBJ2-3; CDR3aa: CASSYGQGGTDTQYF; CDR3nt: TGTGCCAGCAGCTATGGACAGGGGGGCACAGATACGCAGTATTTT
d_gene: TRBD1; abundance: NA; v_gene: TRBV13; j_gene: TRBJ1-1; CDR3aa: CASSLSLGQGFTEAFF; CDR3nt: TGTGCCAGCAGCCTTTCTCTCGGACAGGGCTTCACTGAAGCTTTCTTT
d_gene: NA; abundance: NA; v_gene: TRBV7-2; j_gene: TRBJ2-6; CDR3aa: CASGLGQSQAGANVLTF; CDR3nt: TGTGCCAGCGGGTTAGGACAGAGTCAAGCTGGGGCCAACGTCCTGACTTTC
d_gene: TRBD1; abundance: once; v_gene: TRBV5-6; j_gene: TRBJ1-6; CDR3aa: CASSLAQGVVSPLHF; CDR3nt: TGTGCCAGCAGCTTGGCACAGGGGGTCGTTTCACCCCTCCACTTT
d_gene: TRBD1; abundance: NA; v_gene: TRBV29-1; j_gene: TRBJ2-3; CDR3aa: CSVGRGTDTDTQYF; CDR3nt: TGCAGCGTCGGACGAGGGACAGACACAGATACGCAGTATTTT
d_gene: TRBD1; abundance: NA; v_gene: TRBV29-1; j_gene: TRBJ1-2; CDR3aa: CSVLDRRGYTF; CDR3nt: TGCAGCGTACTGGACAGGAGGGGCTACACCTTC
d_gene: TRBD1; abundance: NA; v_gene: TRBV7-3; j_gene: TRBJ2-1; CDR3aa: CASSYDSGQGQFF; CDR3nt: TGTGCCAGCAGCTATGACTCTGGACAGGGGCAGTTCTTC
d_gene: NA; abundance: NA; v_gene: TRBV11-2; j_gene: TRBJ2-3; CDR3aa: CASSSTYTDTQYF; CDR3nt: TGTGCCAGCAGCTCTACTTACACAGATACGCAGTATTTT
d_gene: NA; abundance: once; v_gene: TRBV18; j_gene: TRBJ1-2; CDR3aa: CASSHSTGYYGYTF; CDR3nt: TGTGCCAGCTCACACTCGACAGGTTACTATGGCTACACCTTC
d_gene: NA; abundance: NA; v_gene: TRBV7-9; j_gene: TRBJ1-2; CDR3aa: CSSSLAGLYGYTF; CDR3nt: TGTTCCAGCAGCTTAGCGGGACTGTATGGCTACACCTTC
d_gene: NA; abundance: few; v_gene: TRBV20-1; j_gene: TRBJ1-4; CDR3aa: CSAEVDEKLFF; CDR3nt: TGCAGTGCGGAGGTGGATGAAAAACTGTTTTTT
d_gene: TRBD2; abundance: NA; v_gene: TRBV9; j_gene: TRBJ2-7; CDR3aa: CAGSFGVAGGHSEQYF; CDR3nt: TGTGCCGGCAGCTTCGGCGTAGCGGGGGGCCATTCCGAGCAGTACTTC
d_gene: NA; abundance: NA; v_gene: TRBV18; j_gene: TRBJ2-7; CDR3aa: CASSPGPDYEQYF; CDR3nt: TGTGCCAGCTCACCCGGTCCCGACTACGAGCAGTACTTC
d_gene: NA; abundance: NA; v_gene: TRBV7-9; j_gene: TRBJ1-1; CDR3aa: CASSLGAANTEAFF; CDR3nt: TGTGCCAGCAGCTTAGGGGCAGCGAACACTGAAGCTTTCTTT
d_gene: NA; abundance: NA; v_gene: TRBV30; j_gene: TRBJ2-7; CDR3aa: CAWSVQWEGGEQYF; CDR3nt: TGTGCCTGGAGTGTACAGTGGGAAGGGGGCGAGCAGTACTTC
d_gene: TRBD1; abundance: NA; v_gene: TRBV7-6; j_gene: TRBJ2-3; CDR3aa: CASSSPPGQRTDTQYF; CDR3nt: TGTGCCAGCAGCTCACCCCCGGGACAGCGCACAGATACGCAGTATTTT
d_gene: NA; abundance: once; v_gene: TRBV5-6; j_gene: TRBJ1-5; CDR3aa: CASSYYRDFGLNQPQHF; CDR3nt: TGTGCCAGCAGCTATTACCGGGACTTCGGACTGAATCAGCCCCAGCATTTT
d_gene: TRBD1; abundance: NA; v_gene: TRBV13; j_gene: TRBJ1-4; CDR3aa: CASSPAMDRGGRKLFF; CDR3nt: TGTGCCAGCAGCCCCGCGATGGACAGGGGTGGGAGAAAACTGTTTTTT
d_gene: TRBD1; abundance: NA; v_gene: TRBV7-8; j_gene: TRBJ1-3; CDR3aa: CASSTGQGGLTGNTIYF; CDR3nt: TGTGCCAGCAGCACCGGACAGGGCGGTTTAACTGGAAACACCATATATTTT
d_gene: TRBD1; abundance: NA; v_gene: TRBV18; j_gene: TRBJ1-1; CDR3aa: CASSPTGQSNTEAFF; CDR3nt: TGTGCCAGCTCACCCACGGGACAGTCGAACACTGAAGCTTTCTTT
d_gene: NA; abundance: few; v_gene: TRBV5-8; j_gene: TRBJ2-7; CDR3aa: CASNPGTNFYEQYF; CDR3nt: TGTGCCAGCAACCCCGGGACAAACTTCTACGAGCAGTACTTC
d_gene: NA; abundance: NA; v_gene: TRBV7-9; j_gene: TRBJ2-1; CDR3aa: CASEGYNEQFF; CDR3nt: TGTGCCAGCGAGGGCTACAATGAGCAGTTCTTC
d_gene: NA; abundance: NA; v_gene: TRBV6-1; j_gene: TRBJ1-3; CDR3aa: CASTQAGTGNTIYF; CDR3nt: TGTGCCAGCACTCAAGCCGGGACAGGAAACACCATATATTTT
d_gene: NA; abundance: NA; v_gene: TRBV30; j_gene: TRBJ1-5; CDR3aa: CAWSARDKQSQPQHF; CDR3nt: TGTGCCTGGAGTGCCCGGGACAAACAAAGTCAGCCCCAGCATTTT
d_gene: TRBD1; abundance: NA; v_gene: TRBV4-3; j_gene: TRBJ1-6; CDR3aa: CASSDDRGRQDSSYNSPLHF; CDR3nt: TGCGCCAGCAGCGACGACAGGGGGCGTCAGGACAGCTCCTATAATTCACCCCTCCACTTT
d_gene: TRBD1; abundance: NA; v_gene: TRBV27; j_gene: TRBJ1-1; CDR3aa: CASGTPGQGGLIREAFF; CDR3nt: TGTGCCAGCGGTACCCCTGGCCAGGGGGGCCTTATTCGGGAAGCTTTCTTT
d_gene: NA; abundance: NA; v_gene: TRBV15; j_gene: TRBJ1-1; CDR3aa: CATSPHRRRVVNTEAFF; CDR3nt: TGTGCCACCAGCCCCCACCGCCGACGGGTTGTGAACACTGAAGCTTTCTTT
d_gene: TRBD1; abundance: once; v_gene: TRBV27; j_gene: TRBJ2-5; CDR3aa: CASSWTGGRETQYF; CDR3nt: TGTGCCAGCAGTTGGACAGGGGGCCGAGAGACCCAGTACTTC
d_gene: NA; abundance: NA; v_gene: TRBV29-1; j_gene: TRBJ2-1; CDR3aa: CSVAPGIGEQFF; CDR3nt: TGCAGCGTTGCTCCGGGGATCGGTGAGCAGTTCTTC
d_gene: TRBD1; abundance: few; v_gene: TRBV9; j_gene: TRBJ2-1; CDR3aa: CASSGGGMSLNEQFF; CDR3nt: TGTGCCAGCAGCGGAGGGGGCATGAGTCTGAATGAGCAGTTCTTC
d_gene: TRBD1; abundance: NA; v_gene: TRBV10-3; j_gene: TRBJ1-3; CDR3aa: CAISGDRVTNTIYF; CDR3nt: TGTGCCATCAGTGGGGACAGGGTGACGAACACCATATATTTT
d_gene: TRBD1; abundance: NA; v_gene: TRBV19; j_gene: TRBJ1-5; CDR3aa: CASRGQENQPQHF; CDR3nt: TGTGCCAGTAGGGGACAGGAGAATCAGCCCCAGCATTTT
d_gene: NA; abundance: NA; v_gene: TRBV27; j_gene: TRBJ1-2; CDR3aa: CASTPSTDYGYTF; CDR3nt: TGTGCCAGCACCCCGTCCACAGACTATGGCTACACCTTC
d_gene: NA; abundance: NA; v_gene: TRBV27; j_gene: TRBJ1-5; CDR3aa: CASSLGSYSNQPQHF; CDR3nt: TGTGCCAGCAGTTTGGGCAGCTATAGCAATCAGCCCCAGCATTTT
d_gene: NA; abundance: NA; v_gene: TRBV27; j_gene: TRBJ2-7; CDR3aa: CASSLQLSSAEQYF; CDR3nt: TGTGCCAGCAGTTTACAACTATCCTCAGCCGAGCAGTACTTC
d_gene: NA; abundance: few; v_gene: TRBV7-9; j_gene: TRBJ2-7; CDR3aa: CASSLSEKPYEQYF; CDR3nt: TGTGCCAGCAGCTTATCTGAAAAGCCCTACGAGCAGTACTTC
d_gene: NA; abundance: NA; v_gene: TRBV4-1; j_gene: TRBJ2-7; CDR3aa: CASSQERMNEQYF; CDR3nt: TGCGCCAGCAGCCAAGAGAGGATGAACGAGCAGTACTTC
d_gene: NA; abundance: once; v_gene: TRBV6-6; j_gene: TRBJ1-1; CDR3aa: CASSYVRTEAFF; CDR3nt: TGTGCCAGCAGTTACGTGCGCACTGAAGCTTTCTTT
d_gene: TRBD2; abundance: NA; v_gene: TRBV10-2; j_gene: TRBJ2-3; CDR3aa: CASSETSGADTQYF; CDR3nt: TGCGCCAGCAGTGAAACTAGCGGGGCAGATACGCAGTATTTT
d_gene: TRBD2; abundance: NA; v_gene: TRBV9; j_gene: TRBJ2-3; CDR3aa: CASSVDWTSGSTDTQYF; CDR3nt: TGTGCCAGCAGCGTAGATTGGACTAGCGGGAGCACAGATACGCAGTATTTT
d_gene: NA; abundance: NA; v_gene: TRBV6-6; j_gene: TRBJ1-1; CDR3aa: CASSYAGAGTEAFF; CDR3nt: TGTGCCAGCAGTTACGCGGGGGCGGGCACTGAAGCTTTCTTT
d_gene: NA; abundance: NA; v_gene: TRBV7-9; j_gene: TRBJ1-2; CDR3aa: CSSSPTMWQYYGYTF; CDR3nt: TGTTCCAGCAGCCCAACCATGTGGCAGTACTATGGCTACACCTTC
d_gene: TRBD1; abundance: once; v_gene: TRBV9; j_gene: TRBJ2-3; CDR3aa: CASSNSHRGRTDTQYF; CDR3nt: TGTGCCAGCAGCAATAGCCACAGGGGCAGAACAGATACGCAGTATTTT
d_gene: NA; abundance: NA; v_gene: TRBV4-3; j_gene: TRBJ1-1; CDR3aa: CASSHRRNTEAFF; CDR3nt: TGCGCCAGCAGCCACAGGCGGAACACTGAAGCTTTCTTT
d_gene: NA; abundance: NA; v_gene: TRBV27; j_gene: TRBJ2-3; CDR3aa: CASSFSIRGADTQYF; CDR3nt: TGTGCCAGCAGCTTCTCCATACGCGGGGCAGATACGCAGTATTTT